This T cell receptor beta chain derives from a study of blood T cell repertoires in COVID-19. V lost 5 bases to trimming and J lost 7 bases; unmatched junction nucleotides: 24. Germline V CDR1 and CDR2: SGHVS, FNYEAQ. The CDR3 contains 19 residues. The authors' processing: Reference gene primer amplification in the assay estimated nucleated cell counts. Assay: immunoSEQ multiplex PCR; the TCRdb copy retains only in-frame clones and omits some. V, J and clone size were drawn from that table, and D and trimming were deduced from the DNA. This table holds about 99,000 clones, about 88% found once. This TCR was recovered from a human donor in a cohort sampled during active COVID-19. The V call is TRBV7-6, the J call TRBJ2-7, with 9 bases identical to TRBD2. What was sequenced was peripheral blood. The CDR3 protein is CASSPSMASGALTGGEQYF. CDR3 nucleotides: TGTGCCAGCAGCCCGAGCATGGCTAGCGGGGCCCTAACGGGGGGGGAGCAGTACTTC.